This record concerns one T cell receptor (beta chain) sequence. The method was immunoSEQ multiplex PCR; TCRdb's version includes in-frame clones alone and lacks a portion of them. The top ten hold around 15% of the sample, which has about 93,000 clones, roughly 80% seen once. The data belong to a study of blood T cell repertoires in COVID-19. Trimming cost V 0 bases and J 8 bases; bases outside gene matches: 10. Germline assignment: CDR1 SGHRS and CDR2 YFSETQ. This CDR3 region has 16 residues. The sequenced sample was peripheral blood. J is TRBJ2-1 and V is TRBV5-1, with 8 bases matching TRBD2. This TCR derives from a human donor in a cohort sampled during active COVID-19. The CDR3 nucleotides are TGCGCCAGCAGCTTGGATGTTGCGGGGGGCCGGGATGAGCAGTTCTTC. This encodes CASSLDVAGGRDEQFF.